These 11 T cell receptor beta chains came from one sample sequenced in a study of T cell changes during pregnancy in multiple sclerosis. Assay used: immunoSEQ multiplex PCR; TCRdb lists only in-frame clones, some missing. This repertoire shows 40,000 to 55,000 clones, roughly 89% found once; its top ten account for roughly 0.58%. Source: CD4+ T cells from peripheral blood mononuclear cells, taken in the first trimester of pregnancy. The origin of the receptors is a female donor with multiple sclerosis, enrolled in a pregnancy study.

CDR3 protein: CASREHRYNEQFF. DNA for the CDR3: TGTGCCAGCCGGGAGCATCGCTACAATGAGCAGTTCTTC. This chain joins TRBV7-2 and TRBJ2-1; TRBD2 might be the D (6 bases). The CDR3 has 13 residues. V lost 8 bases, J lost 3 bases, and 11 bases lay in between. The V gene's germline CDR1 is SGHTA and CDR2 FQGNSA.

This clone was recorded only once. J is TRBJ1-2 and V is TRBV19; the D is unclear. The germline V gene encodes CDR1 LNHDA and CDR2 SQIVND (reference sequence). V was cut by 6 bases and J by 4 bases, with 12 bases left in between. The CDR3 extends over 13 amino acids. CDR3 DNA: TGTGCCAGTAGGTGGGGAGAGGGCTATGGCTACACCTTC. It translates to CASRWGEGYGYTF.

This chain joins TRBV6-1 and TRBJ1-2; tentative D call: TRBD1 (6 bases). This CDR3 contains 18 residues. The V and J ends lost 1 base and 5 bases respectively, with 23 bases between them. Germline CDR1 MNHNS, CDR2 SASEGT. The CDR3 DNA reads as TGTGCCAGCAGTGAAGAACGGTTTACAGGGCGCCGCTTATATGGCTACACCTTC. This sequence encodes CASSEERFTGRRLYGYTF.

This clone was counted a few times. This chain joins TRBV19 and TRBJ2-1, with 11 positions matching TRBD2. Trimming removed 8 bases from V and 9 bases from J; junction bases left unmatched: 6. Germline assignment: CDR1 LNHDA and CDR2 SQIVND (reference sequence). The CDR3 is 13 residues long. The CDR3 is CASLAGGQTEQFF. Written as DNA, the CDR3 is TGTGCCAGTTTAGCGGGAGGGCAGACTGAGCAGTTCTTC.

This chain joins TRBV7-9 and TRBJ1-1; D call uncertain. Trimming removed 3 bases from V and 0 bases from J, with 8 bases in between. This CDR3 is 14 amino acids long. Germline-derived CDR1 and CDR2 are SEHNR and FQNEAQ (reference sequence). CDR3 loop: CASSFVQMNTEAFF. The CDR3 coding sequence is TGTGCCAGCAGCTTCGTACAGATGAACACTGAAGCTTTCTTT. Variable domain in full (rest from reference TRBV7-9 and TRBJ1-1): DTGVSQNPRHKITKRGQNVTFRCDPISEHNRLYWYRQTLGQGPEFLTYFQNEAQLEKSRLLSDRFSAERPKGSFSTLEIQRTEQGDSAMYLCASSFVQMNTEAFFGQGTRLTVV.

The CDR3 region is CASSKWTMGTGELFF. In DNA, the CDR3 is TGTGCCAGCAGCAAATGGACTATGGGAACCGGGGAGCTGTTTTTT. V and J are TRBV6-6 and TRBJ2-2; a weak D match, TRBD2 (6 bases). Germline assignment: CDR1 MNHNY and CDR2 SVGAGI (reference sequence). This CDR3 spans 15 amino acids. Trimming cost V 6 bases and J 5 bases, with 16 bases left between them.

This chain joins TRBV10-3 and TRBJ1-2; D possibly corresponds to TRBD1 (5 bases). Trimming shortened V by 4 bases and J by 4 bases, and 13 bases separated the two germline ends. This CDR3 contains 14 residues. Germline lookup yields CDR1 ENHRY and CDR2 SYGVKD. CDR3 coding DNA: TGTGCCATCAGTGGAAACCAGGGCGGCTATGGCTACACCTTC. Translation: CAISGNQGGYGYTF.

This rearrangement joins TRBV7-7 to TRBJ2-7; D ambiguous. V gave up 2 bases and J gave up 4 bases, with 9 bases separating them. This CDR3 region has 13 residues. In germline, CDR1 is SSHAT, CDR2 FNYEAQ (reference sequence). The CDR3 region has the DNA TGTGCCAGCAGCTTAAACAACGGGTACGAGCAGTACTTC. As protein: CASSLNNGYEQYF.

CDR3 DNA: TGTGCCAGCAGATTCGGACAGAACTATGGCTACACCTTC. Residues: CASRFGQNYGYTF. This sequence joins TRBV2 and TRBJ1-2; the D gene is possibly TRBD1 (6 bases). V was trimmed by 6 bases and J by 2 bases, leaving 10 bases between them. This CDR3 has 13 amino acids. The germline V gene encodes CDR1 SNHLY and CDR2 FYNNEI. The whole variable domain, remainder taken from reference TRBV2 and TRBJ1-2, is EPEVTQTPSHQVTQMGQEVILRCVPISNHLYFYWYRQILGQKVEFLVSFYNNEISEKSEIFDDQFSVERPDGSNFTLKIRSTKLEDSAMYFCASRFGQNYGYTFGSGTRLTVV.

This clone showed up just once. This chain joins TRBV7-8 and TRBJ2-3; no definite D call. V was shortened by 5 bases and J by 2 bases, with 5 bases between the two germline ends. CDR1 is SGHVS and CDR2 is FQNEAQ in the germline V gene. The CDR3 has 12 residues. CDR3 sequence: CASSPNTDTQYF. The CDR3 DNA sequence: TGTGCCAGCAGCCCAAACACAGATACGCAGTATTTT.

The gene calls are TRBV5-1 and TRBJ2-6; possibly TRBD1 for D (5 bases). Germline V gene lookup returns CDR1 SGHRS and CDR2 YFSETQ. The CDR3 totals 16 residues. Trimming removed 0 bases at V and 0 bases at J, with 7 bases between. CDR3 nucleotide sequence: TGCGCCAGCAGCTTGGGACAGTTCTCTGGGGCCAACGTCCTGACTTTC. This translates into CASSLGQFSGANVLTF.